This T cell receptor (beta chain) was identified in a study of blood T cell repertoires in COVID-19. Adults between about 18 and 89 years of age took part from some 25 US areas. Donors of Cohort 3 who recovered were those that had two negative PCRs, clearance, or symptom resolution. The CDR3 is 15 residues long. Germline CDR1 and CDR2: SEHNR and FQNEAQ (reference sequence). V lost 1 base and J lost 6; bases outside the gene matches: 5. Methods used by the authors: It was from reference gene primer amplification that nucleated cell counts were estimated. Data came from immunoSEQ multiplex PCR; TCRdb stores just in-frame clones and leaves some out. The DNA gave D and trimming, while V, J and clone size come from that table. The table has 300,000 to 400,000 clones, approximately 91% seen once.

This TCR derives from a man aged 60 to 75 who had recovered from COVID-19. The sample was PBMCs or T cells enriched from blood (not recorded which). The genes are TRBV7-9 and TRBJ2-2; the match to TRBD1 covers 7 bases. CDR3 protein: CASSLEQGFPGELFF. The CDR3 nucleotides read TGTGCCAGCAGCTTAGAACAGGGGTTCCCCGGGGAGCTGTTTTTT.